The 26 T cell receptor beta chains reported below all come from one sample, sequenced in a study of blood T cell repertoires in COVID-19. The table came from immunoSEQ multiplex PCR; TCRdb's copy has only in-frame clones and leaves some out. This table has 150,000 or so clones, over 75% appearing once. The material sequenced was peripheral blood. The receptors originated from a young man with COVID-19, enrolled during active disease.

The CDR3 reads CASSGGLRTDTQYF. CDR3 sequence (DNA): TGTGCCAGCAGTGGCGGGCTGCGCACAGATACGCAGTATTTT. This chain links TRBV28 with TRBJ2-3; tentative D call: TRBD2 (5 bases). V was cut by 5 bases and J by 1 base, with 10 bases left in between. CDR1 and CDR2 from the germline V gene are MDHEN and SYDVKM. The CDR3 consists of 14 residues.

This chain joins TRBV4-3 and TRBJ2-5, with D maybe TRBD2 (7 bases). The CDR3 length is 13 residues. V was shortened by 2 bases and J by 5 bases, with 9 bases between the two germline ends. Germline V gene sequence: CDR1 LGHNA, CDR2 YSLEER. CDR3 region: CASSQKGGETQYF. In DNA form, the CDR3 reads TGCGCCAGCAGCCAAAAGGGGGGGGAGACCCAGTACTTC.

The rearrangement links TRBV5-6 to TRBJ2-7, with D tentatively TRBD2 (6 bases). From germline, CDR1 is SGHDT and CDR2 YYEEEE. Trimming cost V 4 bases and J 6 bases, with 14 bases left between them. This CDR3 has 13 amino acids. CDR3 nucleotides: TGTGCCAGCAGCACTGGGACTTCTGGCGAGCAGTACTTC. Its translation is CASSTGTSGEQYF.

The V and J genes are TRBV7-2 and TRBJ2-2, with TRBD2 identical over 8 bases. The V and J ends lost 1 base and 4 bases, in that order; junction bases with no gene match: 14. The CDR3 covers 19 residues. Looked up from germline, CDR1 is SGHTA and CDR2 is FQGNSA. The CDR3 reads CASSLVGTSMLGGTGELFF. The CDR3 bases are TGTGCCAGCAGCTTAGTTGGGACTAGTATGCTAGGAGGCACCGGGGAGCTGTTTTTT.

This chain links TRBV6-5 with TRBJ2-1; TRBD1 is a possible D gene (5 bases). Trimming took 6 bases from V and 8 from J, leaving 14 bases between them. Germline V gene data show CDR1 as MNHEY and CDR2 as SVGAGI. The CDR3 has 13 amino acids. CDR3 region: CASSALGHDEQFF. The CDR3 DNA reads TGTGCCAGCAGCGCCCTGGGGCACGATGAGCAGTTCTTC.

The chain combines TRBV11-2 with TRBJ1-6; TRBD1 matches 11 bases. CDR3 length equals 19 residues. J gave up 7 bases and V 5 bases, and 16 bases lay outside the gene matches. CDR1 and CDR2 from the germline V gene are SGHAT and FQNNGV. This CDR3 reads CASSKPNPPRTGGNSPLHF. The DNA of the CDR3 is TGTGCCAGCAGCAAACCCAATCCACCACGGACAGGGGGCAATTCACCCCTCCACTTT.

This chain uses TRBV7-2 with TRBJ2-7, with TRBD2 as a possible D gene (6 bases). The V end lost 0 bases, the J end lost 0 bases, and 12 bases lay between the germline ends. Germline V gene data show CDR1 as SGHTA and CDR2 as FQGNSA. The CDR3 extends over 16 amino acids. For the CDR3, the DNA is TGTGCCAGCAGCTTAGCGGGCGGGGCGAACTCCTACGAGCAGTACTTC. This encodes CASSLAGGANSYEQYF.

This CDR3 is CASSRGQGDIQYF. The CDR3 DNA reads as TGTGCCAGCAGCCGAGGACAGGGGGACATTCAGTACTTC. The chain is built from TRBV14 and TRBJ2-4; 10 bases are shared with TRBD1. With V trimmed by 4 bases and J by 8 bases, 2 bases remained unmatched. The CDR3 loop spans 13 amino acids. Germline V gene sequence: CDR1 SGHDN, CDR2 FVKESK. Filled out from reference TRBV14 and TRBJ2-4, the complete variable domain reads EAGVTQFPSHSVIEKGQTVTLRCDPISGHDNLYWYRRVMGKEIKFLLHFVKESKQDESGMPNNRFLAERTGGTYSTLKVQPAELEDSGVYFCASSRGQGDIQYFGAGTRLSVL.

In DNA form, the CDR3 reads TGTGCCAGCAGCTATAACTACGAGCAGTACTTC. It yields the protein CASSYNYEQYF. J is TRBJ2-7 and V is TRBV27, with no clear D. V shed 6 bases and J shed 3 bases, with 6 bases lying between them. This CDR3 comprises 11 residues. The V gene's germline CDR1 is MNHEY and CDR2 SMNVEV (reference sequence).

The V gene is TRBV4-3, the J gene TRBJ1-1, with D possibly TRBD1 on 5 matching bases. Per germline, CDR1 LGHNA and CDR2 YSLEER. V dropped 3 bases and J dropped 4 bases, with 12 bases sitting between them. CDR3 size: 14 residues. The CDR3 spells CASSHGRGSTEAFF. The CDR3, as DNA: TGCGCCAGCAGCCACGGTAGGGGCAGCACTGAAGCTTTCTTT.

The gene calls are TRBV30 and TRBJ2-5; D perhaps matches TRBD1 (5 bases). V was cut by 0 bases and J by 1 base, with 15 bases left in between. Germline V lookup: CDR1 GTSNPN, CDR2 SVGIG (reference sequence). This CDR3 spans 16 amino acids. The CDR3 loop reads CAWSVRKGARQETQYF. CDR3 bases: TGTGCCTGGAGTGTACGGAAAGGGGCCCGCCAAGAGACCCAGTACTTC.

This clone was observed a few times. Here the CDR3 reads CASRPQGRPNQPQHF. The CDR3 coding sequence is TGCGCCAGCAGACCACAGGGGAGGCCCAATCAGCCCCAGCATTTT. The chain has TRBV10-2 and TRBJ1-5, with 7 bases identical to TRBD1. This CDR3 contains 15 residues. The junction had 8 bases not matched to a gene; V was cut back by 6 bases and J by 3 bases. Per germline, CDR1 WSHSY and CDR2 SAAADI.

The rearrangement joins TRBV21-1 to TRBJ2-3; the table's D call, TRBD2, has no DNA check behind it. TRBV21-1 is tagged as a pseudogene. The CDR3 spans 17 residues. The CDR3 nucleotides read TGTGCCAGCAGCAAAAAAGCGGGAGAATTCCTTTTAGATACGCAGTATTTT. Protein product: CASSKKAGEFLLDTQYF.

The gene calls are TRBV6-5 and TRBJ2-3, with no clear D. The V and J ends lost 6 bases and 7 bases respectively, with 11 bases between them. CDR1 MNHEY and CDR2 SVGAGI come from the germline V gene. The CDR3 loop spans 12 amino acids. The DNA of the CDR3 is TGTGCCAGCAGAGGAGACTCAAATACGCAGTATTTT. The encoded protein is CASRGDSNTQYF.

CDR3 in DNA: TGTGCCAGCGAGACAGGGGACACTGAAGCTTTCTTT. Protein: CASETGDTEAFF. The rearrangement uses TRBV2 and TRBJ1-1; 8 bases fit TRBD1. Germline CDR1 SNHLY, CDR2 FYNNEI. The V segment lost 8 bases and the J segment 3 bases; nucleotides outside the gene matches: 2. The CDR3 length is 12 residues.

The rearrangement uses TRBV5-1 and TRBJ1-1, with D perhaps TRBD1 (6 bases). Germline V gene data show CDR1 as SGHRS and CDR2 as YFSETQ. Trimming stripped 0 bases from V and 2 bases from J, with 14 bases between. This CDR3 comprises 16 residues. The CDR3: CASSLALTGRNTEAFF. The CDR3 DNA follows: TGCGCCAGCAGCTTGGCTCTGACAGGTAGAAACACTGAAGCTTTCTTT.

DNA for the CDR3: TGTGCCAGCAGGCATAATAACCCGCGGGAATCAGATACGCAGTATTTT. Translated, it gives CASRHNNPRESDTQYF. The chain carries TRBV27 and TRBJ2-3; D possibly corresponds to TRBD2 (6 bases). CDR1 MNHEY and CDR2 SMNVEV come from the germline V gene (reference sequence). The length of the CDR3 is 16 residues. The V end lost 6 bases, the J end lost 4 bases, and 20 bases lay between the germline ends.

V usage is TRBV9 and J usage is TRBJ1-1; TRBD1 matches at 8 bases. V trimming: 4 bases; J trimming: 3 bases; junction bases outside the gene matches: 5. CDR3 length: 14 amino acids. Germline V lookup: CDR1 SGDLS, CDR2 YYNGEE. The CDR3 region has the DNA TGTGCCAGCAGCCCGTCGACAGGGGACACTGAAGCTTTCTTT. Its protein is CASSPSTGDTEAFF.

The chain employs TRBV12-3 or TRBV12-4 and TRBJ2-7, with TRBD1 identical over 7 bases. This CDR3 has 13 residues. With V trimmed by 3 bases and J by 5 bases, 4 bases remained unmatched. The CDR3 loop reads CASSLTGWDEQYF. Written as DNA, the CDR3 is TGTGCCAGCAGTTTGACAGGGTGGGACGAGCAGTACTTC.

This chain uses TRBV7-6 with TRBJ2-3; D perhaps matches TRBD1 (5 bases). Deletions cut 6 bases from V and 8 bases from J, with 9 bases between. The germline CDR1 and CDR2 sequences are SGHVS and FNYEAQ. The CDR3 is made up of 11 amino acids. The CDR3 coding sequence is TGTGCCAGCAGTACAGGACCTACGCAGTATTTT. It translates to CASSTGPTQYF.

The chain joins TRBV7-9 to TRBJ1-4, with 8 bases identical to TRBD1. J lost 8 bases, V lost 5 bases, and 10 bases had no gene match. This CDR3 is built from 15 residues. CDR1 is SEHNR and CDR2 is FQNEAQ in the germline V gene (reference sequence). The CDR3, as DNA: TGTGCCAGCAGCCCCCTACAGGGGGTAGAGGAAAAACTGTTTTTT. It translates to CASSPLQGVEEKLFF. Together with reference TRBV7-9 and TRBJ1-4, the CDR3 gives the full variable domain: DTGVSQNPRHKITKRGQNVTFRCDPISEHNRLYWYRQTLGQGPEFLTYFQNEAQLEKSRLLSDRFSAERPKGSFSTLEIQRTEQGDSAMYLCASSPLQGVEEKLFFGSGTQLSVL.

This clone was detected ten times or more. The chain is built from TRBV24-1 and TRBJ2-1, with TRBD2 matching over 10 bases. The CDR3 covers 19 residues. Germline V gene lookup returns CDR1 KGHDR and CDR2 SFDVKD. Trimming at V came to 6 bases and at J to 10 bases, leaving 23 bases not matched to a gene. The DNA for the CDR3 is TGTGCCACCAGTTGGGCTAGCGGGAGCAATACCGGGCGCCTTGAAGAGCAGTTCTTC. Amino acids: CATSWASGSNTGRLEEQFF.

The V call is TRBV27, the J call TRBJ2-2, with D possibly matching TRBD2 (6 bases). The CDR3 consists of 16 residues. V lost 5 bases to trimming and J lost 7 bases, with 20 bases between them. Germline values: CDR1 MNHEY, CDR2 SMNVEV (reference sequence). DNA for the CDR3: TGTGCCAGCAGTGCCCACGGGAGTTCTAATGTCGGGGAGCTGTTTTTT. Protein: CASSAHGSSNVGELFF.

The chain couples TRBV30 to TRBJ1-2; 8 nucleotides agree with TRBD1. The V segment lost 2 bases and the J segment 2 bases; nucleotides outside the gene matches: 7. Germline V lookup: CDR1 GTSNPN, CDR2 SVGIG (reference sequence). The CDR3 is made up of 15 amino acids. CDR3 DNA: TGTGCCTGGAGTTCCCCCGGGACAGGAAACTATGGCTACACCTTC. Its protein is CAWSSPGTGNYGYTF.

The genes are TRBV5-1 and TRBJ1-4, with 10 bases matching TRBD1. This CDR3 region has 16 residues. Unmatched junction bases numbered 10, after V lost 4 bases and J lost 7 bases. Germline CDR1 SGHRS, CDR2 YFSETQ. The CDR3 sequence is CASSTSPGQGREKLFF. CDR3 in DNA: TGCGCCAGCAGCACCTCTCCGGGACAGGGGCGTGAAAAACTGTTTTTT.

The V call is TRBV5-1, the J call TRBJ2-7; 7 bases map to TRBD1. Trimming removed 7 bases from V and 2 bases from J; junction bases left unmatched: 9. Germline CDR1 reads SGHRS; CDR2 reads YFSETQ. The CDR3 extends over 14 amino acids. The CDR3 spells CASADPGTAYEQYF. The CDR3 nucleotides read TGCGCCAGCGCCGACCCCGGGACAGCCTACGAGCAGTACTTC.